Listed below are T cell receptor beta chains from one sample, sequenced in a study of T cells in tumors and immune-related adverse events. Libraries were prepared by immunoSEQ multiplex PCR; TCRdb keeps only in-frame clonotypes and omits some of them. The sample yields some 10,000 clones, 85% to 95% seen once. The specimen was lymph node tissue, collected from a patient treated with anti-PD-1 therapy. All receptors come from a female donor with metastatic renal cell carcinoma. CDR3s include the opening cysteine and the closing phenylalanine or tryptophan. D genes are given only for firm matches. A clone size is listed for some rows: how often the clone was seen (once, few, many), or a class if it is expanded.

J	size	D	V	CDR3	DNA
TRBJ1-2	NA	NA	TRBV10-3	CAISDNSNYGYTF	TGTGCCATCAGTGACAATTCAAACTATGGCTACACCTTC
TRBJ1-4	NA	NA	TRBV7-9	CASSLGVFTNEKLFF	TGTGCCAGCAGCTTAGGTGTGTTTACTAATGAAAAACTGTTTTTT
TRBJ2-3	once	NA	TRBV2	CASNRGLPTDTQYF	TGTGCCAGCAATAGAGGACTTCCCACAGATACGCAGTATTTT
TRBJ1-2	NA	TRBD1	TRBV19	CASSIKGTGFQGYGYTF	TGTGCCAGTAGTATCAAAGGGACAGGATTCCAGGGCTATGGCTACACCTTC
TRBJ1-3	NA	TRBD1	TRBV19	CASTKKGAASGNTIYF	TGTGCCAGTACAAAGAAGGGGGCGGCTTCTGGAAACACCATATATTTT
TRBJ1-2	few	NA	TRBV2	CASSEYGYTF	TGTGCCAGCAGTGAATATGGCTACACCTTC
TRBJ1-3	NA	NA	TRBV28	CASSPLGTGIGNTIYF	TGTGCCAGCAGTCCGCTGGGAACGGGCATCGGAAACACCATATATTTT
TRBJ1-5	NA	TRBD1	TRBV12-5	CASGLVGQGPNQPQHF	TGTGCTAGTGGTTTGGTGGGACAGGGACCCAATCAGCCCCAGCATTTT
TRBJ1-1	NA	NA	TRBV10-3	CAIGGDTEAFF	TGTGCCATCGGAGGGGATACTGAAGCTTTCTTT
TRBJ2-1	once	TRBD1	TRBV11-2	CASRSWDSSYNEQFF	TGTGCCAGCAGAAGTTGGGACAGTTCCTACAATGAGCAGTTCTTC
TRBJ1-1	NA	NA	TRBV2	CASSERGTVEAFF	TGTGCCAGCAGTGAACGTGGTACGGTTGAAGCTTTCTTT
TRBJ2-7	NA	NA	TRBV9	CASTEKGGPTYEQYF	TGTGCCAGCACCGAGAAGGGGGGCCCGACCTACGAGCAGTACTTC
TRBJ1-3	NA	TRBD1	TRBV29-1	CSAGDRGSSGNTIYF	TGCAGCGCCGGCGACAGGGGAAGTTCTGGAAACACCATATATTTT
TRBJ2-6	NA	TRBD1	TRBV7-9	CASSIPGGLTGANVLTF	TGTGCCAGCAGCATCCCAGGGGGCTTAACTGGGGCCAACGTCCTGACTTTC
TRBJ2-3	NA	TRBD2	TRBV2	CASTRDYATDTQYF	TGTGCCAGCACTAGGGACTATGCCACAGATACGCAGTATTTT
TRBJ2-5	NA	TRBD2	TRBV4-2	CASSPLKLAGEETQYF	TGTGCCAGCAGCCCTCTCAAGCTAGCGGGAGAAGAGACCCAGTACTTC
TRBJ1-2	once	TRBD1	TRBV5-1	CASSLGDRGPVYTF	TGCGCCAGCAGCTTGGGGGACAGGGGGCCCGTCTACACCTTC
TRBJ1-5	NA	TRBD1	TRBV15	CATSRGRQGNQPQHF	TGTGCCACCAGCAGAGGTCGACAGGGAAATCAGCCCCAGCATTTT
TRBJ2-2	NA	NA	TRBV6-1	CASSSTVGLTGELFF	TGTGCCAGCAGTAGCACAGTCGGACTCACCGGGGAGCTGTTTTTT
TRBJ1-1	NA	TRBD1	TRBV30	CAWSGTGNTEAFF	TGTGCCTGGAGTGGGACAGGGAATACTGAAGCTTTCTTT
TRBJ2-7	NA	NA	TRBV5-4	CASSLDEGSFSYEQYF	TGTGCCAGCAGCTTGGATGAGGGCAGCTTCTCCTACGAGCAGTACTTC
TRBJ1-2	NA	NA	TRBV19	CASRVRGLGYGYTF	TGTGCCAGTAGGGTCAGGGGTTTAGGCTATGGCTACACCTTC
TRBJ1-1	once	TRBD1	TRBV10-1	CASSDGQGTEAFF	TGCGCCAGCAGTGATGGACAGGGAACTGAAGCTTTCTTT
TRBJ2-7	NA	NA	TRBV19	CASSILGGEQYF	TGTGCCAGTAGTATCTTGGGGGGCGAGCAGTACTTC
TRBJ2-1	NA	TRBD2	TRBV7-7	CASSPGLPTNNGQFF	TGTGCTAGCAGCCCGGGACTACCTACGAATAACGGGCAGTTCTTC
TRBJ2-1	NA	NA	TRBV6-5	CASSNLGDAHQFF	TGTGCCAGCAGTAACCTGGGGGATGCTCATCAGTTCTTC
TRBJ2-1	NA	TRBD2	TRBV27	CASSSVSGSVSYNEQFF	TGTGCCAGCAGTTCGGTAAGCGGGAGCGTGTCCTACAATGAGCAGTTCTTC
TRBJ2-3	NA	NA	TRBV5-1	CASSLNLPGTDTQYF	TGCGCCAGCAGCTTGAATCTACCGGGAACAGATACGCAGTATTTT